This TCR beta chain is drawn from a study of T cell responses to AZD1222 COVID-19 vaccine. Germline V gene data show CDR1 as LNHDA and CDR2 as SQIVND (reference sequence). The CDR3 has 15 residues. With V trimmed by 3 bases and J by 0 bases, 2 bases remained unmatched. Details on this clone: What it binds is not known.

Notes on the study in general: Repertoires were sampled only after the peak T cell response. Just six AZD1222 recipients were seropositive at baseline. Two AZD1222 doses significantly raised spike-specific TCR breadth and depth over controls.

This table comes from immunoSEQ multiplex PCR, and its TCRdb copy is limited to in-frame clones, with some not included. The table shows 100,000 or so clones, with 87% occurring only once. The chain links TRBV19 to TRBJ2-1; 7 nucleotides agree with TRBD1. This material consisted of peripheral blood, taken on day 0 of AZD1222 vaccination. This receptor was obtained from an adult in good health. The CDR3, as DNA: TGTGCCAGTAGTATGGACAGGAGCTCCTACAATGAGCAGTTCTTC. It is translated as CASSMDRSSYNEQFF.